The 30 T cell receptor beta chains below all came from one sample that was sequenced in a study of shared clonotypes between healthy human individuals. Data came from immunoSEQ multiplex PCR; TCRdb stores just in-frame clones and leaves some out. The sample contains millions of clones, around 94% of which appear only once. Source material: naive CD4+ T cells sorted from blood. Subset given: CD45RA+ positively selected. The receptors were sampled from a man aged 18 to 30 in good health.

The V call is TRBV30, the J call TRBJ2-1; D call uncertain. Trimming shortened V by 2 bases and J by 3 bases, and 5 bases separated the two germline ends. The CDR3 spans 12 residues. Germline-derived CDR1 and CDR2 are GTSNPN and SVGIG (reference sequence). CDR3 sequence reads: CAWSRLYNEQFF. In nucleotides, the CDR3 is TGTGCCTGGAGTCGGCTCTACAATGAGCAGTTCTTC.

The chain joins TRBV30 to TRBJ1-1; D remains unclear. V gave up 3 bases and J gave up 9 bases, with 14 bases separating them. The CDR3 spans 12 residues. CDR1 is GTSNPN and CDR2 is SVGIG in the germline V gene (reference sequence). CDR3 nucleotide sequence: TGTGCCTGGAGCGCAACCCGGTCGCAAGCTTTCTTT. This gives the protein CAWSATRSQAFF.

The chain recombines TRBV7-2 with TRBJ2-1; D is uncertain. The CDR3 spans 13 residues. The V gene lost 4 bases and the J gene lost 5 bases, with 9 bases spanning the gap. Germline V gene data show CDR1 as SGHTA and CDR2 as FQGNSA. The CDR3 spells CASSSPLNNEQFF. The CDR3 region has the DNA TGTGCCAGCAGCTCTCCGCTAAACAATGAGCAGTTCTTC.

The rearrangement links TRBV7-6 to TRBJ1-4, with D perhaps matching TRBD1 (5 bases). CDR1 and CDR2 (germline): SGHVS, FNYEAQ. The CDR3 spans 15 residues. V lost 4 bases and J 5 bases, leaving 14 bases between the germline ends. CDR3 in DNA: TGTGCCAGCAGCTCCGGGACTGGGGGAAATGAAAAACTGTTTTTT. It is translated as CASSSGTGGNEKLFF. Full variable domain (remainder filled in from reference TRBV7-6 and TRBJ1-4): GAGVSQSPRYKVTKRGQDVALRCDPISGHVSLYWYRQALGQGPEFLTYFNYEAQQDKSGLPNDRFSAERPEGSISTLTIQRTEQRDSAMYRCASSSGTGGNEKLFFGSGTQLSVL.

The gene calls are TRBV2 and TRBJ1-3; 8 nucleotides align to TRBD1. This CDR3 has 16 amino acids. The germline V gene encodes CDR1 SNHLY and CDR2 FYNNEI. J gave up 0 bases and V 3 bases, and 4 bases lay outside the gene matches. The CDR3 reads CASSEKDRVSGNTIYF. CDR3 DNA sequence: TGTGCCAGCAGTGAGAAGGACAGGGTCTCTGGAAACACCATATATTTT. Based on the CDR3 plus reference TRBV2 and TRBJ1-3, the full variable domain is EPEVTQTPSHQVTQMGQEVILRCVPISNHLYFYWYRQILGQKVEFLVSFYNNEISEKSEIFDDQFSVERPDGSNFTLKIRSTKLEDSAMYFCASSEKDRVSGNTIYFGEGSWLTVV.

The gene calls are TRBV29-1 and TRBJ2-5; D possibly matches TRBD1 or TRBD2 (6 bases each). In germline, CDR1 is SQVTM, CDR2 ANQGSEA. The CDR3 extends over 17 amino acids. V shed 0 bases and J shed 2 bases, with 19 bases lying between them. In DNA form, the CDR3 reads TGCAGCGTTGAAGATCGGGGGTACGGACAGCCACAAGAGACCCAGTACTTC. Translating it yields CSVEDRGYGQPQETQYF.

The V and J genes are TRBV10-1 and TRBJ2-2, with TRBD2 identical over 8 bases. CDR1 WNHNN and CDR2 SYGVQD come from the germline V gene (reference sequence). CDR3 length: 15 amino acids. The junction had 6 bases not matched to a gene; V was cut back by 5 bases and J by 4 bases. The CDR3 spells CASSTGTRGTGELFF. CDR3 nucleotide sequence: TGCGCCAGCAGTACCGGGACTAGAGGCACCGGGGAGCTGTTTTTT.

The chain couples TRBV7-6 to TRBJ2-6; D might be TRBD1 (5 bases). The V gene lost 2 bases and the J gene lost 0 bases, with 14 bases spanning the gap. The CDR3 length is 18 residues. Germline CDR1 is SGHVS and CDR2 is FNYEAQ. As DNA, the CDR3 is TGTGCCAGCAGCTTACAGGGTTGGACCCCCTCTGGGGCCAACGTCCTGACTTTC. Translation gives CASSLQGWTPSGANVLTF.

This clone was observed a single time. The chain uses TRBV7-2 and TRBJ2-3; 9 bases fit TRBD1. With V trimmed by 8 bases and J by 0 bases, 9 bases remained unmatched. The CDR3 runs to 16 residues. Germline values: CDR1 SGHTA, CDR2 FQGNSA. The CDR3 protein is CASAGQGVPSTDTQYF. CDR3 sequence (DNA): TGTGCCAGCGCGGGACAGGGCGTTCCGAGCACAGATACGCAGTATTTT.

The gene calls are TRBV5-1 and TRBJ2-3; 10 bases fit TRBD2. Germline-derived CDR1 and CDR2 are SGHRS and YFSETQ. The CDR3 sequence is 16 residues long. The V and J ends lost 5 bases and 1 base, in that order; junction bases with no gene match: 7. CDR3 protein: CASRMGGTSGTDTQYF. CDR3 nucleotide sequence: TGCGCCAGCAGAATGGGCGGGACTAGCGGCACAGATACGCAGTATTTT.

This clone was picked up one time. The chain employs TRBV10-3 and TRBJ1-3; 10 bases agree with TRBD1. Germline trimming cut 3 bases from V and 2 bases from J; bases unmatched to any gene: 4. CDR1 is ENHRY, CDR2 SYGVKD, per germline. The CDR3 has 16 amino acids. In DNA form, the CDR3 reads TGTGCCATCAGTGAACCCGGGACAGGGGCTGGAAACACCATATATTTT. Residues: CAISEPGTGAGNTIYF.

Only a few counts were recorded for this clone. The chain links TRBV11-3 to TRBJ2-7; D is perhaps TRBD2 (5 bases). This CDR3 contains 12 residues. The V and J ends lost 0 bases and 6 bases respectively, with 6 bases between them. CDR1 and CDR2 (germline): SGHNT, YENEEA. CDR3 bases: TGTGCCAGCAGCTTAGACGGGGTCGAGCAGTACTTC. Amino acids: CASSLDGVEQYF.

The chain uses TRBV27 and TRBJ2-7; TRBD1 or TRBD2 may be the D gene (6 bases each). From germline, CDR1 is MNHEY and CDR2 SMNVEV (reference sequence). V lost 5 bases, J lost 3 bases, and 14 bases lay in between. CDR3 length: 14 residues. In DNA form, the CDR3 reads TGTGCCAGCAGTCCCGGGGGCAGCCTCTACGAGCAGTACTTC. Protein product: CASSPGGSLYEQYF.

This chain joins TRBV11-3 and TRBJ1-1, with 12 nucleotides matching TRBD1. The CDR3 has 16 residues. From germline, CDR1 is SGHNT and CDR2 YENEEA. V trimming: 5 bases; J trimming: 4 bases; junction bases outside the gene matches: 8. CDR3 DNA sequence: TGTGCCAGCAGCGGGATGGGACAGGGGGCCGGCACTGAAGCTTTCTTT. Its protein is CASSGMGQGAGTEAFF. Based on the CDR3 plus reference TRBV11-3 and TRBJ1-1, the full variable domain is EAGVVQSPRYKIIEKKQPVAFWCNPISGHNTLYWYLQNLGQGPELLIRYENEEAVDDSQLPKDRFSAERLKGVDSTLKIQPAELGDSAVYLCASSGMGQGAGTEAFFGQGTRLTVV.

This chain uses TRBV7-2 with TRBJ2-1; 7 nucleotides line up with TRBD2. The CDR3 contains 15 residues. Germline assignment: CDR1 SGHTA and CDR2 FQGNSA. V was clipped by 0 bases and J by 7 bases; unmatched bases: 6. Here the CDR3 DNA reads TGTGCCAGCAGCTTAGCGGGAGGGATGTGGAATGAGCAGTTCTTC. Protein product: CASSLAGGMWNEQFF.

The chain has TRBV18 and TRBJ2-2, with 8 positions matching TRBD2. V shed 6 bases and J 3 bases; nucleotides not matched to a gene: 6. Per germline, CDR1 KGHSH and CDR2 LQKENI. The length of the CDR3 is 15 residues. In DNA, the CDR3 is TGTGCCAGCTCGCCGACTAGCGTGGACACCGGGGAGCTGTTTTTT. It codes for CASSPTSVDTGELFF.

V and J are TRBV6-5 and TRBJ2-6; D perhaps matches TRBD2 (5 bases). Trimming cost V 8 bases and J 0 bases, with 8 bases left between them. CDR3 size: 14 residues. The V gene's germline CDR1 is MNHEY and CDR2 SVGAGI. This CDR3 reads CASARVSGANVLTF. The CDR3 DNA reads TGTGCCAGCGCGCGGGTCTCTGGGGCCAACGTCCTGACTTTC.

This clone was detected a few times. V is TRBV5-4 and J is TRBJ1-2; 11 bases are a match to TRBD1. Germline V gives CDR1 SGHNT, CDR2 YYREEE (reference sequence). V trimming: 9 bases; J trimming: 8 bases; junction bases outside the gene matches: 6. The CDR3 loop spans 12 amino acids. CDR3 DNA sequence: TGTGCCACCTTGGACAGGGGGCAAGGCTACACCTTC. Protein sequence: CATLDRGQGYTF.

The chain couples TRBV5-6 to TRBJ2-5; D is unclear. CDR3 length equals 16 residues. Trimming shortened V by 0 bases and J by 0 bases, and 12 bases separated the two germline ends. Germline values: CDR1 SGHDT, CDR2 YYEEEE. CDR3 protein: CASSLGTSVYQETQYF. CDR3 nucleotides: TGTGCCAGCAGCTTGGGAACGTCAGTTTACCAAGAGACCCAGTACTTC.

The rearrangement uses TRBV6-6 and TRBJ1-1; 8 nucleotides agree with TRBD1. Trimming cost V 2 bases and J 1 base; bases outside gene matches: 0. The germline V gene has CDR1 MNHNY and CDR2 SVGAGI (reference sequence). The CDR3 covers 14 residues. CDR3 coding DNA: TGTGCCAGCAGTTACGACAGGGGGAACACTGAAGCTTTCTTT. Its translation: CASSYDRGNTEAFF.

V usage is TRBV30 and J usage is TRBJ1-4; TRBD1 agrees at 9 bases. The V and J ends lost 4 bases and 6 bases, in that order; junction bases with no gene match: 9. The CDR3 totals 15 residues. Germline assignment: CDR1 GTSNPN and CDR2 SVGIG (reference sequence). In DNA, the CDR3 is TGTGCCTGGACCCGCTCCGGGACAGGGTATGAAAAACTGTTTTTT. This sequence encodes CAWTRSGTGYEKLFF. Drawing the rest from reference TRBV30 and TRBJ1-4, the complete variable domain is SQTIHQWPATLVQPVGSPLSLECTVEGTSNPNLYWYRQAAGRGLQLLFYSVGIGQISSEVPQNLSASRPQDRQFILSSKKLLLSDSGFYLCAWTRSGTGYEKLFFGSGTQLSVL.

Note on this clone: Other DNA sequences in the sample encode the same CDR3. The rearrangement links TRBV28 to TRBJ1-5; D ambiguous. CDR1 and CDR2 from the germline V gene are MDHEN and SYDVKM. This CDR3 region has 15 residues. V lost 6 bases and J 0 bases, leaving 12 bases between the germline ends. CDR3 residues: CASSPDGYSNQPQHF. CDR3 in DNA: TGTGCCAGCAGCCCGGACGGATATAGCAATCAGCCCCAGCATTTT.

The sample holds one count of this clone. This chain connects TRBV6-5 to TRBJ1-2; 9 nucleotides match TRBD1. The CDR3 has 14 amino acids. Losses at the gene ends were 11 bases for V and 3 bases for J; bases not matched to a gene: 10. Germline V gene lookup returns CDR1 MNHEY and CDR2 SVGAGI. The CDR3 DNA follows: TGTGCCGGCCAGACAGGGGGAAGTGACTATGGCTACACCTTC. This sequence encodes CAGQTGGSDYGYTF.

The rearrangement uses TRBV19 and TRBJ2-1; D might be TRBD2 (5 bases). The V end was cut by 7 bases, the J end by 7 bases, with 14 bases between. Germline assignment: CDR1 LNHDA and CDR2 SQIVND (reference sequence). This CDR3 is built from 13 residues. CDR3 amino acids: CASTPRLRNEQFF. The CDR3 DNA follows: TGTGCCAGTACCCCTAGACTACGGAATGAGCAGTTCTTC.

The rearrangement uses TRBV6-1 and TRBJ1-5; perhaps TRBD1 as D (6 bases). Looked up from germline, CDR1 is MNHNS and CDR2 is SASEGT. CDR3 size: 15 residues. The V end lost 0 bases, the J end lost 6 bases, and 12 bases lay between the germline ends. Here the CDR3 DNA reads TGTGCCAGCAGTGAAGCATGGACAGCAGGTCAGCCCCAGCATTTT. This codes for CASSEAWTAGQPQHF.

This chain links TRBV6-6 with TRBJ1-2, with 7 positions matching TRBD1. The CDR3 has 12 amino acids. V lost 6 bases, J lost 3 bases, and 1 base stayed unmatched. The germline CDR1 and CDR2 sequences are MNHNY and SVGAGI (reference sequence). This CDR3 reads CASRQGDYGYTF. The DNA for the CDR3 is TGTGCCAGCAGGCAGGGGGACTATGGCTACACCTTC.

This sequence joins TRBV5-6 and TRBJ2-3; TRBD2 might be the D (6 bases). V lost 0 bases, J lost 2 bases, and 16 bases lay in between. The V gene's germline CDR1 is SGHDT and CDR2 YYEEEE. The CDR3 spans 17 residues. The CDR3 is CASSLAMAGWATDTQYF. CDR3 in DNA: TGTGCCAGCAGCTTGGCTATGGCGGGGTGGGCCACAGATACGCAGTATTTT.

Remarks on this clone: The sample has other DNA sequences that encode this CDR3 too. The gene calls are TRBV15 and TRBJ2-7; 11 bases are shared with TRBD2. Per germline, CDR1 LNHNV and CDR2 YYDKDF (reference sequence). Trimming took 3 bases from V and 4 from J; bases not matched to a gene: 5. The CDR3 length is 15 residues. The CDR3 nucleotides are TGTGCCACCAGCAGGGAGGCTAGCGGGGGGTACGAGCAGTACTTC. It is translated as CATSREASGGYEQYF.

CDR3 sequence: CASSPFGGLGYGYTF. In nucleotides, the CDR3 is TGCGCCAGCAGCCCGTTCGGGGGCCTTGGCTATGGCTACACCTTC. The V and J genes are TRBV5-1 and TRBJ1-2, with TRBD1 as a possible D gene (6 bases). The CDR3 length is 15 residues. V was trimmed by 4 bases and J by 4 bases, leaving 17 bases between them. Germline V gene sequence: CDR1 SGHRS, CDR2 YFSETQ.

This rearrangement joins TRBV6-4 to TRBJ2-3; D is unresolved. Per the germline V gene, CDR1 is MRHNA and CDR2 is SNTAGT. V was cut by 5 bases and J by 0 bases, with 9 bases left in between. This CDR3 is built from 14 residues. CDR3 in DNA: TGTGCCAGCAGTCCGGTCGCTAGCACAGATACGCAGTATTTT. Translated, it gives CASSPVASTDTQYF.